Sequencing of this T cell receptor beta chain was carried out in a study of shared clonotypes between healthy human individuals. Germline loops: CDR1 MNHEY, CDR2 SMNVEV (reference sequence). Trimming took off 2 bases at V and 6 bases at J, with 9 bases between the two ends. The CDR3 has 13 amino acids. Method: immunoSEQ multiplex PCR; TCRdb's copy keeps in-frame clones and lacks some. This sample carries about 2.1 million clones, roughly 91% of them seen once, and the ten largest clones take roughly 1.8%. About this clone itself: The identical CDR3 is also encoded by other nucleotide sequences in the sample.

Terminally differentiated effector memory CD45RA+ cells were excluded from the naive CD8 cells, which were CD45RO-negative and positively selected for CCR7. Sequencing used naive CD8+ T cells from PBMCs. The gene calls are TRBV27 and TRBJ2-3; perhaps D is TRBD1 or TRBD2 (5 bases each). This clonotype was obtained from a man aged 18 to 29 in good health. Some clones in this sample may be carry-over from other donors' samples. This CDR3 reads CASSLGGTDTQYF. CDR3 DNA sequence: TGTGCCAGCAGTTTAGGGGGAACGGATACGCAGTATTTT.